The 15 T cell receptor beta chains in this list originate from one sample, sequenced in a study of blood T cell repertoires in COVID-19. Measured with immunoSEQ multiplex PCR; TCRdb has only the in-frame clones, and not every one. The sample records about 200,000 clones, around four fifths being singletons. The sample comprised peripheral blood. These receptors came from a man in his sixties with COVID-19, enrolled during active disease.

V gene TRBV7-3 combines with J gene TRBJ2-6; D gene uncertain. Germline V CDR1 and CDR2: SGHTA, FQGTGA. With 5 bases removed from V and 1 base from J, the gap between germline ends came to 3 bases. The CDR3 spans 13 residues. The CDR3 spells CASSPSGANVLTF. The CDR3 region has the DNA TGTGCCAGCAGCCCTTCTGGGGCCAACGTCCTGACTTTC.

The chain's CDR3 is CASSDGEGVSSEAFF. The CDR3 DNA follows: TGCGCCAGCAGTGACGGGGAGGGGGTCTCGTCTGAAGCTTTCTTT. The rearrangement links TRBV10-1 to TRBJ1-1, with D perhaps TRBD1 (6 bases). The CDR3 consists of 15 residues. Germline assignment: CDR1 WNHNN and CDR2 SYGVQD (reference sequence). Trimming cost V 3 bases and J 6 bases, with 17 bases left between them.

This chain connects TRBV7-6 to TRBJ1-5; TRBD1 might be the D (5 bases). Germline V CDR1 and CDR2: SGHVS, FNYEAQ. This CDR3 spans 14 amino acids. Trimming removed 1 base at V and 8 bases at J, with 12 bases between. This chain's CDR3 is CASSLDAGFKPQHF. CDR3 in DNA: TGTGCCAGCAGCTTAGATGCAGGGTTCAAGCCCCAGCATTTT.

V gene TRBV19 combines with J gene TRBJ1-5; D remains unclear. V was clipped by 2 bases and J by 7 bases, with 9 bases between them. The CDR3 runs 13 residues. From germline, CDR1 is LNHDA and CDR2 SQIVND (reference sequence). CDR3 nucleotides: TGTGCCAGTAGTATATCCCAGAACCAGCCCCAGCATTTT. It translates to CASSISQNQPQHF.

The gene calls are TRBV11-2 and TRBJ2-7; perhaps TRBD1 as D (6 bases). CDR3 length: 16 amino acids. Trimming removed 5 bases from V and 2 bases from J, with 19 bases in between. From germline, CDR1 is SGHAT and CDR2 FQNNGV. The chain's CDR3 is CASSLRQAPDPYEQYF. CDR3 coding DNA: TGTGCCAGCAGCCTCAGACAGGCTCCGGATCCCTACGAGCAGTACTTC.

DNA for the CDR3: TGCGCCAGCAGCTTGGCCGAAGGGGTGGGAAACACCATATATTTT. This translates into CASSLAEGVGNTIYF. The chain has TRBV5-1 and TRBJ1-3; D might be TRBD1 (5 bases). The germline V gene has CDR1 SGHRS and CDR2 YFSETQ. V lost 0 bases, J lost 4 bases, and 11 bases lay in between. The CDR3 is 15 amino acids.

The chain joins TRBV28 to TRBJ2-7; D call uncertain. Looked up from germline, CDR1 is MDHEN and CDR2 is SYDVKM. The V end was cut by 5 bases, the J end by 3 bases, with 8 bases between. This CDR3 contains 12 residues. CDR3 in amino acids: CASSVRDYEQYF. The CDR3 DNA sequence: TGTGCCAGCAGTGTTAGAGACTACGAGCAGTACTTC.

This chain uses TRBV27 with TRBJ1-5; the match to TRBD1 covers 8 bases. The germline gives CDR1 MNHEY, CDR2 SMNVEV (reference sequence). With V trimmed by 0 bases and J by 7 bases, 5 bases remained unmatched. This CDR3 spans 15 amino acids. The DNA of the CDR3 is TGTGCCAGCAGTTTATCCAGGGGGCGGCGGCAGCCCCAGCATTTT. This codes for CASSLSRGRRQPQHF.

The rearrangement uses TRBV10-3 and TRBJ1-4; tentatively, D is TRBD1 (5 bases). The ends were cut back, 3 bases at V and 8 bases at J, with 13 bases in the middle. CDR1 is ENHRY, CDR2 SYGVKD, per germline. There are 14 residues in the CDR3. The CDR3 loop is CAISDRGGKEKLFF. CDR3 bases: TGTGCCATCAGTGATCGGGGGGGTAAGGAAAAACTGTTTTTT.

The CDR3 spells CASSNEGVPQETQYF. Here the CDR3 DNA reads TGTGCCAGCAGTAATGAGGGGGTCCCACAAGAGACCCAGTACTTC. This chain joins TRBV6-2 or TRBV6-3 and TRBJ2-5; D is possibly TRBD1 (6 bases). The germline V and J ends were trimmed by 5 bases and 2 bases, with 15 bases remaining between them. This CDR3 spans 15 amino acids. Germline CDR1 is MNHEY and CDR2 is SVGEGT.

The chain is built from TRBV6-2 or TRBV6-3 and TRBJ2-7; D unclear. V lost 5 bases, J lost 9 bases, and 14 bases lay in between. Germline V gene data show CDR1 as MNHEY and CDR2 as SVGEGT. CDR3 size: 12 residues. The CDR3 nucleotides read TGTGCCAGCAGTCCAGTTGGGTCGGGGCAGTACTTC. Translation gives CASSPVGSGQYF.

This rearrangement joins TRBV7-2 to TRBJ2-7; the match to TRBD1 covers 8 bases. Germline V gene sequence: CDR1 SGHTA, CDR2 FQGNSA. The CDR3 consists of 14 residues. The junction had 2 bases not matched to a gene; V was cut back by 4 bases and J by 0 bases. DNA of the CDR3: TGTGCCAGCAGCTGGGGACAGGTCTCCTACGAGCAGTACTTC. Translated, it gives CASSWGQVSYEQYF.

V is TRBV7-9 and J is TRBJ1-1; unclear D gene. Trimming left V 5 bases short and J 5 bases short, with 9 bases between. Germline V lookup: CDR1 SEHNR, CDR2 FQNEAQ (reference sequence). The CDR3 consists of 12 residues. As DNA, the CDR3 is TGTGCCAGCAGCCCACTCAGGACTGAAGCTTTCTTT. Translation: CASSPLRTEAFF.

This clone is a singleton in its sample. The DNA for the CDR3 is TGTGCCAGCAGACTACAGGGGGCGAACACTGAAGCTTTCTTT. This codes for CASRLQGANTEAFF. The rearrangement links TRBV6-6 to TRBJ1-1, with 9 bases lining up with TRBD1. From germline, CDR1 is MNHNY and CDR2 SVGAGI (reference sequence). V lost 6 bases, J lost 1 base, and 3 bases stayed unmatched. The CDR3 consists of 14 residues.

The genes are TRBV29-1 and TRBJ1-1, with TRBD1 as a possible D gene (6 bases). V lost 8 bases and J lost 1, with 17 bases in between. Germline V gene lookup returns CDR1 SQVTM and CDR2 ANQGSEA. The CDR3 spans 14 residues. The CDR3 DNA reads TGCAGCTCCCTCGAGGGGGGGCCGAACACTGAAGCTTTCTTT. This sequence encodes CSSLEGGPNTEAFF.